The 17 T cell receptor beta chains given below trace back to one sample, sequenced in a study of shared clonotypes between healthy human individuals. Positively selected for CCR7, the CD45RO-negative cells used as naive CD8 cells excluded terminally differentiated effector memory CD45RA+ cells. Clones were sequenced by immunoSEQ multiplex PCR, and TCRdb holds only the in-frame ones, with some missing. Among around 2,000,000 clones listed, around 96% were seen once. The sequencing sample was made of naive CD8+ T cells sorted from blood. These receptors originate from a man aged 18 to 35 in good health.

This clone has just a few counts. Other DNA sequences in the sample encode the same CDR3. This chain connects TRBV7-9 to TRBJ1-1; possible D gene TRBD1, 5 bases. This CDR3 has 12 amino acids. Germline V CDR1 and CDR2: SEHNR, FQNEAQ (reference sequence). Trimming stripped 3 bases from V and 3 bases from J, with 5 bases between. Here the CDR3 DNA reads TGTGCCAGCAGCTTGACAGACACTGAAGCTTTCTTT. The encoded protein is CASSLTDTEAFF.

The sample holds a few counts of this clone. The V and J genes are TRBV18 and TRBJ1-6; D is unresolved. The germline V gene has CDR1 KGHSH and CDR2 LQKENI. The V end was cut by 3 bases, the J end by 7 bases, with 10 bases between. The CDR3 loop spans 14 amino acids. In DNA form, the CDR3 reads TGTGCCAGCTCACCCGACGGGTCCAATTCACCCCTCCACTTT. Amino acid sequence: CASSPDGSNSPLHF. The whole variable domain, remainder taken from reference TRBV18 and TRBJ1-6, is NAGVMQNPRHLVRRRGQEARLRCSPMKGHSHVYWYRQLPEEGLKFMVYLQKENIIDESGMPKERFSAEFPKEGPSILRIQQVVRGDSAAYFCASSPDGSNSPLHFGNGTRLTVT.

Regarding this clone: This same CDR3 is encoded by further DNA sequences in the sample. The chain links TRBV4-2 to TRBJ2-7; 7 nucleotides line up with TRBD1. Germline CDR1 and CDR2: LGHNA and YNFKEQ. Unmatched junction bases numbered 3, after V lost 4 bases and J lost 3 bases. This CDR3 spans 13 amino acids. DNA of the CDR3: TGTGCCAGCAGCCGTTGGACAGGCTACGAGCAGTACTTC. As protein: CASSRWTGYEQYF.

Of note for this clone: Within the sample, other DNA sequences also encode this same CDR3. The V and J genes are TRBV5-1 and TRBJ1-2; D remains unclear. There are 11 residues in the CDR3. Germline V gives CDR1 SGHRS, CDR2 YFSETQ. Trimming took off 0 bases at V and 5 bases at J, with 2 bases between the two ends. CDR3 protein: CASSLGYGYTF. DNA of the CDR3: TGCGCCAGCAGCTTGGGGTATGGCTACACCTTC.

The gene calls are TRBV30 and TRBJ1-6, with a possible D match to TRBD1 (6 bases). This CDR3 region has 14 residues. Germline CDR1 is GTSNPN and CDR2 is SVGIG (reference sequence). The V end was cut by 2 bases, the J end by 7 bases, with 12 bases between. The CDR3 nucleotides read TGTGCCTGGAGTTCGGGGGCTGGCAATTCACCCCTCCACTTT. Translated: CAWSSGAGNSPLHF.

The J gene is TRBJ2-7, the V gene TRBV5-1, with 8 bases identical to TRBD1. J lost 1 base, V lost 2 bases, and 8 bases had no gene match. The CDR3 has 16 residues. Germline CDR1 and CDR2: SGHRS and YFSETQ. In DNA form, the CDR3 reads TGCGCCAGCAGCTTATCCAGACAGGGGAGTTCCTACGAGCAGTACTTC. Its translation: CASSLSRQGSSYEQYF.

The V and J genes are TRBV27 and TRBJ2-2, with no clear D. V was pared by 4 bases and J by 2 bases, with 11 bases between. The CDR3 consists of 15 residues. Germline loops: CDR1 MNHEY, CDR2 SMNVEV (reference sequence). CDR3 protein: CASSSLDINTGELFF. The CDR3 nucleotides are TGTGCCAGCAGTTCCCTCGACATTAACACCGGGGAGCTGTTTTTT.

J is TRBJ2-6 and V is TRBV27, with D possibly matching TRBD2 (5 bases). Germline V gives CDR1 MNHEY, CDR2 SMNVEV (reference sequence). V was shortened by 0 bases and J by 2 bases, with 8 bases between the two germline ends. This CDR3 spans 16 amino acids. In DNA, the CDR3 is TGTGCCAGCAGTTTATCAAGCGGTACTGGGGCCAACGTCCTGACTTTC. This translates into CASSLSSGTGANVLTF.

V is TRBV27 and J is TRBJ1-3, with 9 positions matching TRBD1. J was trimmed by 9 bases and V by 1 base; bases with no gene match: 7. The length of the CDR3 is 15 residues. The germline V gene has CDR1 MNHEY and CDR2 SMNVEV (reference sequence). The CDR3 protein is CASSLLAQGASTIYF. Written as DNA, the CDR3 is TGTGCCAGCAGTTTATTAGCACAGGGGGCGAGCACCATATATTTT.

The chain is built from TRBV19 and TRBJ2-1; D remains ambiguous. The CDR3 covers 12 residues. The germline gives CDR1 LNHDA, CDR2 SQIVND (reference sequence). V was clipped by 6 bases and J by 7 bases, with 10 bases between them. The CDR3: CASSPTWNEQFF. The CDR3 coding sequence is TGTGCCAGTAGCCCCACTTGGAATGAGCAGTTCTTC.

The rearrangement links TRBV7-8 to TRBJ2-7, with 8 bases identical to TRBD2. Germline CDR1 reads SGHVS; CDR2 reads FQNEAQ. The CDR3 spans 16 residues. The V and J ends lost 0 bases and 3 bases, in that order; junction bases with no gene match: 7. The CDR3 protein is CASSLAPSGSIYEQYF. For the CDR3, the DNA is TGTGCCAGCAGCTTAGCCCCCAGCGGGAGTATCTACGAGCAGTACTTC.

The CDR3 loop is CASSQDLTGLYYEQYF. CDR3 DNA: TGTGCCAGCAGCCAAGATTTAACAGGTTTGTACTACGAGCAGTACTTC. The chain has TRBV4-2 and TRBJ2-7, with D possibly TRBD1 on 5 matching bases. This CDR3 spans 16 amino acids. Germline CDR1 reads LGHNA; CDR2 reads YNFKEQ. V was cut by 0 bases and J by 3 bases, with 15 bases left in between.

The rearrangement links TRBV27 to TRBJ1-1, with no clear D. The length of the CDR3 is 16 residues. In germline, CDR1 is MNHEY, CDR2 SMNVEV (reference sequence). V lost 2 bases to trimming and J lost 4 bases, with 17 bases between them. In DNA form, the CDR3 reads TGTGCCAGCAGTTTAGGTCAGTACCGCTTGGGCACTGAAGCTTTCTTT. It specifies CASSLGQYRLGTEAFF.

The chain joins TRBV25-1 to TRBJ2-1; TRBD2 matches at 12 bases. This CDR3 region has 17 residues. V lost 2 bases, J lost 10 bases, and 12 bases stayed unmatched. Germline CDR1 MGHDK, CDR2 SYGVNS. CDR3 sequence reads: CASSEMYGTSGRPEQFF. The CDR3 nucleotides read TGTGCCAGCAGTGAAATGTATGGGACTAGCGGGCGTCCCGAGCAGTTCTTC.

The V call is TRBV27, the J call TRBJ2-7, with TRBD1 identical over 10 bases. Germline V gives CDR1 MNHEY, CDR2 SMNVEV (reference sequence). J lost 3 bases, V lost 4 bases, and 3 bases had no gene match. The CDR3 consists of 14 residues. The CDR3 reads CASSYWDRGYEQYF. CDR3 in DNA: TGTGCCAGCAGTTATTGGGACAGGGGCTACGAGCAGTACTTC.

CDR3 sequence reads: CASSLSQGALSYGYTF. CDR3 nucleotides: TGTGCCAGCAGTTTATCACAGGGGGCGCTTAGCTATGGCTACACCTTC. The chain recombines TRBV27 with TRBJ1-2, with 9 bases aligning to TRBD1. The germline V gene encodes CDR1 MNHEY and CDR2 SMNVEV (reference sequence). The CDR3 is made up of 16 amino acids. V gave up 0 bases and J gave up 4 bases; unmatched junction bases: 6.

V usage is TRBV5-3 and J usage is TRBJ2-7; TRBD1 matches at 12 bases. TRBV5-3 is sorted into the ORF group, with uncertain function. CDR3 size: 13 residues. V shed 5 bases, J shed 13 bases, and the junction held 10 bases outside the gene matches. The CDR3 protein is CARRPDRDRGRYF. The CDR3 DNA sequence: TGTGCCAGAAGACCAGACCGGGACAGGGGGCGATACTTC.